Listed below are T cell receptor beta chains from one sample, sequenced in a study of PD-L1 blockade in urothelial cancer. Profiling relied on immunoSEQ multiplex PCR, and the TCRdb table lists in-frame clones only, not all of them. The sample shows some 51,000 clones, 88% of them seen only once. The specimen comprised PBMCs, sampled around atezolizumab (anti-PD-L1) treatment. These receptors originate from a man aged 60-69 years with urothelial cancer. The CDR3 runs from the conserved cysteine through the conserved F or W. A D gene is named only where the DNA matches it firmly. Only part of the rows carry a size: once, few, many, or a class if the clone is expanded.

>.|TRBD2|TRBV10-3|TRBJ2-1
CAISDGGRNEQFF
TGTGCCATCAGTGATGGCGGGAGGAATGAGCAGTTCTTC
>few|.|TRBV29-1|TRBJ1-1
CSVGRNQGTEAFF
TGCAGCGTAGGCAGAAATCAGGGCACTGAAGCTTTCTTT
>.|.|TRBV25-1|TRBJ2-2
CASSADRYTGELFF
TGTGCCAGCAGTGCGGACAGATACACCGGGGAGCTGTTTTTT
>.|.|TRBV9|TRBJ1-1
CASSVRLNTEAFF
TGTGCCAGCAGCGTCAGGTTGAACACTGAAGCTTTCTTT
>.|TRBD2|TRBV6-1|TRBJ2-6
CASGRESSGANVLTF
TGTGCCAGCGGGCGGGAGAGCTCTGGGGCCAACGTCCTGACTTTC
>.|.|TRBV29-1|TRBJ1-2
CSVELQGNNRYTF
TGCAGCGTTGAATTACAGGGTAACAATCGCTACACCTTC
>few|TRBD2|TRBV15|TRBJ2-7
CATSRAGTSGGPYEQYF
TGTGCCACCAGCAGAGCGGGCACTAGCGGGGGTCCCTACGAGCAGTACTTC
>.|.|TRBV25-1|TRBJ1-4
CASSEPGHTEKLFF
TGTGCCAGCAGTGAACCGGGACATACTGAAAAACTGTTTTTT
>.|TRBD2|TRBV19|TRBJ2-1
CASTSGRRDNEQFF
TGTGCCAGCACTAGCGGGAGGAGGGACAATGAGCAGTTCTTC
>.|.|TRBV5-8|TRBJ2-2
CASSIRTEPNTGELFF
TGTGCCAGCAGCATCCGGACAGAGCCGAACACCGGGGAGCTGTTTTTT
>.|.|TRBV5-6|TRBJ2-1
CASSLPSYNEQFF
TGTGCCAGCAGCTTGCCGAGCTACAATGAGCAGTTCTTC
>.|TRBD1|TRBV7-2|TRBJ2-7
CASSTGTGALYEQYF
TGTGCCAGCAGCACCGGGACAGGGGCGTTGTACGAGCAGTACTTC
>.|.|TRBV9|TRBJ2-5
CASSVRSRGRGSETQYF
TGTGCCAGCAGCGTAAGGTCCCGGGGAAGAGGGTCAGAGACCCAGTACTTC
>.|.|TRBV7-6|TRBJ2-5
CASSLAPTSQETQYF
TGTGCCAGCAGCTTAGCGCCCACATCCCAAGAGACCCAGTACTTC
>once|.|TRBV21-1|TRBJ1-2
CASSKVRCPQDLIYGYTF
TGTGCCAGCAGCAAAGTCAGATGTCCCCAGGACTTGATCTATGGCTACACCTTC
>.|.|TRBV4-1|TRBJ1-1
CASSQVTSNTEAFF
TGCGCCAGCAGCCAGGTTACATCGAACACTGAAGCTTTCTTT
>.|.|TRBV10-3|TRBJ2-3
CAISETGPTDTQYF
TGTGCCATCAGTGAGACGGGTCCCACAGATACGCAGTATTTT
>.|.|TRBV4-3|TRBJ2-1
CASSQEGSEQFF
TGCGCCAGCAGCCAAGAGGGCAGTGAGCAGTTCTTC
>.|TRBD2|TRBV18|TRBJ2-1
CASSRGGSQAHEQFF
TGTGCCAGCTCACGGGGCGGGAGTCAAGCCCATGAGCAGTTCTTC
>.|.|TRBV28|TRBJ1-3
CASSLGQGGNTIYF
TGTGCCAGCAGTTTAGGGCAGGGAGGAAACACCATATATTTT
>once|TRBD1|TRBV6-5|TRBJ2-7
CASSYGQGLGYEQYF
TGTGCCAGCAGCTATGGACAGGGATTAGGGTACGAGCAGTACTTC
>.|TRBD2|TRBV9|TRBJ2-1
CASSVLTGGYNEQFF
TGTGCCAGCAGCGTATTGACGGGGGGTTACAATGAGCAGTTCTTC
>.|TRBD1|TRBV27|TRBJ2-2
CASSLDRVFAGELFF
TGTGCCAGCAGTTTAGACAGGGTTTTCGCCGGGGAGCTGTTTTTT
>.|.|TRBV5-1|TRBJ2-7
CASSGSGITYEQYF
TGCGCCAGCAGCGGCTCGGGGATTACCTACGAGCAGTACTTC
>.|TRBD1|TRBV6-1|TRBJ1-2
CASSRQGAQFGYTF
TGTGCCAGCAGTCGACAGGGGGCGCAATTTGGCTACACCTTC
>.|.|TRBV5-1|TRBJ2-7
CASSLGAGVGEQYF
TGCGCCAGCAGCTTGGGGGCAGGGGTGGGTGAGCAGTACTTC
>.|TRBD1|TRBV10-2|TRBJ1-1
CASSDPGQGRVPAFF
TGCGCCAGCAGTGACCCAGGACAGGGTAGGGTTCCGGCTTTCTTT
>.|TRBD1|TRBV19|TRBJ1-2
CASSMEGTGGSSYGYTF
TGTGCCAGTAGTATGGAGGGAACAGGGGGTAGTAGCTATGGCTACACCTTC
>.|TRBD1|TRBV18|TRBJ2-5
CASSLTGTGGQTPKETQYF
TGTGCCAGCTCACTGACCGGGACAGGGGGACAGACGCCAAAGGAGACCCAGTACTTC
>once|TRBD1|TRBV19|TRBJ1-4
CASKRSQGGNEKLFF
TGTGCCAGTAAGAGATCACAGGGGGGAAATGAAAAACTGTTTTTT
>.|.|TRBV12-2|TRBJ2-7
CASRSLLARLCYEQYF
TGTGCAAGTCGCTCCCTACTAGCGCGCCTTTGCTACGAGCAGTACTTC
>once|TRBD2|TRBV9|TRBJ2-3
CASSVMGLGTDTQYF
TGTGCCAGCAGCGTAATGGGACTAGGGACGGATACGCAGTATTTT
>.|.|TRBV6-1|TRBJ1-5
CASSDVPFYQHF
TGTGCCAGCAGTGATGTGCCCTTCTACCAGCATTTT
>.|.|TRBV5-1|TRBJ1-4
CASSLEGRSNEKLFF
TGCGCCAGCAGCTTGGAAGGGAGGAGCAATGAAAAACTGTTTTTT
>.|.|TRBV2|TRBJ1-6
CASSWTFYNSPLHF
TGTGCCAGCAGTTGGACATTCTATAATTCACCCCTCCACTTT
>.|TRBD1|TRBV6-1|TRBJ2-7
CASKNRGDRGGEYF
TGTGCCAGCAAAAACAGGGGGGATCGAGGTGGGGAGTACTTC
>.|.|TRBV6-5|TRBJ1-1
CASSYSTGEAFF
TGTGCCAGCAGTTACTCGACGGGTGAAGCTTTCTTT
>.|TRBD1|TRBV27|TRBJ1-6
CASSLWTGGYSYNSPLHF
TGTGCCAGCAGTTTATGGACAGGGGGCTACTCCTATAATTCACCCCTCCACTTT
>few|TRBD1|TRBV5-1|TRBJ1-5
CASRAGTGANQPQHF
TGCGCCAGCAGGGCCGGGACAGGGGCCAATCAGCCCCAGCATTTT
>.|.|TRBV5-1|TRBJ2-1
CASSFGTPWVSEQFF
TGCGCCAGCAGCTTCGGGACACCTTGGGTTAGTGAGCAGTTCTTC
>.|TRBD1|TRBV28|TRBJ2-2
CASSLDRVNTGELFF
TGTGCCAGCAGCCTAGACAGGGTTAACACCGGGGAGCTGTTTTTT
>.|TRBD1|TRBV7-2|TRBJ1-4
CASSLAQMGTGLPKLFF
TGTGCCAGCAGCTTAGCGCAAATGGGGACAGGGTTACCAAAACTGTTTTTT
>.|.|TRBV7-2|TRBJ2-2
CASSLVAASTGELFF
TGTGCCAGCAGCTTAGTAGCGGCTTCCACCGGGGAGCTGTTTTTT
>.|.|TRBV7-6|TRBJ2-6
CASSPRGVSGANVLTF
TGTGCCAGCTCCCCCCGGGGTGTGTCTGGGGCCAACGTCCTGACTTTC
>.|.|TRBV7-9|TRBJ2-2
CASSTDIHTGELFF
TGTGCCAGCAGCACGGACATACACACCGGGGAGCTGTTTTTT
>.|TRBD1|TRBV12-5|TRBJ2-7
CASGRNRGPYEQYF
TGTGCTAGTGGGCGAAATAGGGGGCCCTACGAGCAGTACTTC
>.|.|TRBV23-1|TRBJ1-2
CASSPTGVKEYGYTF
TGCGCCAGCAGTCCTACCGGGGTAAAGGAGTATGGCTACACCTTC
>.|TRBD2|TRBV5-1|TRBJ2-1
CASSRGEGLVDEQFF
TGCGCCAGCAGCCGGGGGGAGGGTCTTGTCGATGAGCAGTTCTTC
>.|TRBD1|TRBV18|TRBJ2-2
CASSPTTGLNTGELFF
TGTGCCAGCTCACCAACGACAGGGTTAAACACCGGGGAGCTGTTTTTT
>.|.|TRBV6-5|TRBJ2-3
CASSYPAGWLDTQYF
TGTGCCAGCAGTTACCCGGCAGGATGGTTGGATACGCAGTATTTT